The next 18 T cell receptor beta chains were all read from a single sample in a study of shared clonotypes between healthy human individuals. Assay: immunoSEQ multiplex PCR; the TCRdb copy retains only in-frame clones and omits some. Here the sample spans millions of clones, 85% to 95% being singletons. Sequencing was performed on naive CD4+ T cells sorted from blood. The subset was: CD45RA+ positively selected. The receptor set was obtained from a man younger than 30 in good health.

The genes are TRBV6-5 and TRBJ2-7; maybe TRBD1 (5 bases). Germline values: CDR1 MNHEY, CDR2 SVGAGI. V gave up 4 bases and J gave up 2 bases, with 15 bases separating them. The CDR3 runs 15 residues. The DNA of the CDR3 is TGTGCCAGCAGTTGGGGCAGCTTGGGGACCTACGAGCAGTACTTC. This translates into CASSWGSLGTYEQYF.

This chain uses TRBV30 with TRBJ2-7; 7 bases fit TRBD1. This CDR3 spans 14 amino acids. V trimming: 3 bases; J trimming: 1 base; junction bases outside the gene matches: 6. Germline loops: CDR1 GTSNPN, CDR2 SVGIG (reference sequence). In DNA form, the CDR3 reads TGTGCCTGGAGCGAAAACAGGGGTTCCTACGAGCAGTACTTC. Its protein is CAWSENRGSYEQYF.

The chain links TRBV10-3 to TRBJ2-1; 9 positions agree with TRBD2. V lost 8 bases to trimming and J lost 4 bases; unmatched junction nucleotides: 12. Germline V gene sequence: CDR1 ENHRY, CDR2 SYGVKD. The CDR3 extends over 16 amino acids. The CDR3 DNA is TGTGCCATCCAGGATGGCGGGAGGGCCGGGTACAATGAGCAGTTCTTC. Protein: CAIQDGGRAGYNEQFF.

V usage is TRBV11-2 and J usage is TRBJ2-7; D possibly corresponds to TRBD1 (6 bases). V lost 0 bases and J 4 bases, leaving 13 bases between the germline ends. The CDR3 contains 15 residues. Germline V lookup: CDR1 SGHAT, CDR2 FQNNGV. CDR3 in amino acids: CASSLEQGQVYEQYF. The CDR3, as DNA: TGTGCCAGCAGCTTAGAGCAGGGGCAAGTGTACGAGCAGTACTTC.

CDR3 region: CASSLGQAESYGYTF. Here the CDR3 DNA reads TGTGCCAGCAGTTTGGGACAGGCTGAATCCTATGGCTACACCTTC. The genes are TRBV9 and TRBJ1-2; 8 bases line up with TRBD1. The V segment lost 5 bases and the J segment 4 bases; nucleotides outside the gene matches: 10. This CDR3 has 15 amino acids. The germline gives CDR1 SGDLS, CDR2 YYNGEE. The variable domain in full, with the rest retrieved from reference TRBV9 and TRBJ1-2, is DSGVTQTPKHLITATGQRVTLRCSPRSGDLSVYWYQQSLDQGLQFLIQYYNGEERAKGNILERFSAQQFPDLHSELNLSSLELGDSALYFCASSLGQAESYGYTFGSGTRLTVV.

This clone was seen only once. The chain recombines TRBV30 with TRBJ1-2; no clear D gene. This CDR3 is 10 amino acids long. Germline assignment: CDR1 GTSNPN and CDR2 SVGIG (reference sequence). The CDR3 loop is CVLGNYGYTF. The DNA for the CDR3 is TGTGTCTTGGGGAACTATGGCTACACCTTC.

The genes are TRBV5-1 and TRBJ2-5, with 7 bases identical to TRBD2. The junction had 3 bases not matched to a gene; V was cut back by 4 bases and J by 0 bases. This CDR3 has 14 residues. In germline, CDR1 is SGHRS, CDR2 YFSETQ. The CDR3 sequence: CASSVSGNQETQYF. The DNA for the CDR3 is TGCGCCAGCAGCGTGAGCGGGAACCAAGAGACCCAGTACTTC.

The chain has TRBV5-1 and TRBJ2-5; D unclear. V lost 0 bases to trimming and J lost 4 bases, with 10 bases between them. CDR3 length equals 14 residues. Germline loops: CDR1 SGHRS, CDR2 YFSETQ. CDR3 residues: CASSLGAPGETQYF. In DNA form, the CDR3 reads TGCGCCAGCAGCTTGGGGGCACCGGGAGAGACCCAGTACTTC.

The chain uses TRBV18 and TRBJ2-2; TRBD2 matches 7 bases. The CDR3 extends over 16 amino acids. CDR1 KGHSH and CDR2 LQKENI come from the germline V gene. Trimming removed 1 base from V and 2 bases from J; junction bases left unmatched: 4. CDR3 coding DNA: TGTGCCAGCTCACCACGCGCGGGAGCTAACACCGGGGAGCTGTTTTTT. Residues: CASSPRAGANTGELFF.

V gene TRBV7-2 combines with J gene TRBJ2-1; the D gene is possibly TRBD2 (6 bases). V was clipped by 2 bases and J by 2 bases, with 10 bases between them. This CDR3 comprises 15 residues. In germline, CDR1 is SGHTA, CDR2 FQGNSA. The CDR3 is CASSLWGDTYNEQFF. The CDR3 bases are TGTGCCAGCAGCTTATGGGGGGATACCTACAATGAGCAGTTCTTC.

The rearrangement joins TRBV7-6 to TRBJ2-3; no firm D call. The ends were cut back, 0 bases at V and 1 base at J, with 14 bases in the middle. There are 17 residues in the CDR3. Germline V lookup: CDR1 SGHVS, CDR2 FNYEAQ. The CDR3 region has the DNA TGTGCCAGCAGCTTAGCGCTACGGTACCTGGGCACAGATACGCAGTATTTT. As protein: CASSLALRYLGTDTQYF.

As concerns this clone: Different DNA sequences within this sample yield the same CDR3. The chain uses TRBV4-3 and TRBJ1-1, with a possible D match to TRBD1 (6 bases). In germline, CDR1 is LGHNA, CDR2 YSLEER. Trimming cost V 0 bases and J 5 bases, with 13 bases left between them. CDR3 length equals 15 residues. The CDR3: CASSQDRGGRTEAFF. The DNA of the CDR3 is TGCGCCAGCAGCCAAGATAGAGGGGGACGGACTGAAGCTTTCTTT.

The gene calls are TRBV11-2 and TRBJ1-5; TRBD1 might be the D (5 bases). The V gene lost 0 bases and the J gene lost 3 bases, with 9 bases spanning the gap. The CDR3 has 15 residues. Germline V gene sequence: CDR1 SGHAT, CDR2 FQNNGV. For the CDR3, the DNA is TGTGCCAGCAGCTTAGATGGACAACCCAATCAGCCCCAGCATTTT. Translating gives CASSLDGQPNQPQHF.

V usage is TRBV6-6 and J usage is TRBJ2-7; TRBD2 aligns across 9 bases. V lost 5 bases to trimming and J lost 6 bases; unmatched junction nucleotides: 14. Germline values: CDR1 MNHNY, CDR2 SVGAGI (reference sequence). The CDR3 is 16 amino acids. CDR3 loop: CASSRSARGGLGEQYF. CDR3 sequence (DNA): TGTGCCAGCAGTCGCTCAGCGCGGGGGGGCCTAGGCGAGCAGTACTTC.

The chain is built from TRBV5-6 and TRBJ2-3, with D possibly TRBD2 on 7 matching bases. The CDR3 loop spans 15 amino acids. Trimming pared 4 bases from V and 0 bases from J, leaving 12 bases between. Germline values: CDR1 SGHDT, CDR2 YYEEEE. The CDR3 loop reads CASSIGGRSTDTQYF. Written as DNA, the CDR3 is TGTGCCAGCAGCATCGGGGGGCGAAGCACAGATACGCAGTATTTT.

The chain carries TRBV28 and TRBJ1-5; TRBD1 is a possible D gene (5 bases). Germline loops: CDR1 MDHEN, CDR2 SYDVKM. V lost 5 bases and J 2 bases, leaving 16 bases between the germline ends. This CDR3 is 16 amino acids long. The CDR3 protein is CASSPIRGSGNQPQHF. CDR3 DNA: TGTGCCAGCAGTCCAATACGGGGGTCAGGCAATCAGCCCCAGCATTTT.

This chain joins TRBV10-3 and TRBJ1-2; 8 positions agree with TRBD1. V dropped 6 bases and J dropped 0; count of bases not matched to a gene: 12. The CDR3 runs to 17 residues. The germline gives CDR1 ENHRY, CDR2 SYGVKD. The CDR3 protein is CAISQSVSTGANYGYTF. In DNA form, the CDR3 reads TGTGCCATCAGCCAGAGCGTTTCGACAGGGGCTAACTATGGCTACACCTTC.

This chain connects TRBV10-2 to TRBJ2-3; D remains unclear. CDR1 and CDR2 from the germline V gene are WSHSY and SAAADI. V was shortened by 0 bases and J by 7 bases, with 2 bases between the two germline ends. There are 11 residues in the CDR3. CDR3 loop: CASSESNTQYF. CDR3 nucleotide sequence: TGCGCCAGCAGTGAGTCAAATACGCAGTATTTT.